The clone carrying this T cell receptor beta chain has at least ten counts. Antigen unknown. A library of TCRbeta sequences, prepared with unique molecular identifiers, was generated. TCRdb called the PCR reads again in MiXCR, with one record for every CDR3 protein. This table has under 50,000 distinct CDR3 sequences, approximately 9.2% appearing once. This sample is drawn from a study of T-cell reconstitution after alpha-beta-depleted transplantation in children. Study results and limitations: Some patients' high day-60 TCRbeta diversity was traced to surviving recipient T cells and thymic progenitors. Reported findings indicate that, about two months after transplant, alpha-beta T cells came from several hundred expanded clones, which were derived from non-depleted graft cells. Newly produced T cells mostly accounted for T-cell counts and diversity one year post-transplant.

Germline CDR1 reads SEHNR; CDR2 reads FQNEAQ (reference sequence). The CDR3 is 15 residues long. Trimming removed 5 bases at V and 6 bases at J, with 16 bases between. The gene calls are TRBV7-9 and TRBJ1-4; TRBD1 might be the D (5 bases). The sample was PBMCs, mostly from graft donor cells, taken 60 days after TCRalphabeta/CD19-depleted stem cell transplant. The sequence was obtained from a male patient between 2 and 9 years old who had a stem cell transplant for chronic granulomatous disease, so the T cells may come from the graft donor. The CDR3 sequence: CASSPSVREDEKLFF. The CDR3 region has the DNA TGTGCCAGCAGCCCCTCGGTCAGGGAGGATGAAAAACTGTTTTTT.